Reported below is one T cell receptor delta chain. The antigen it binds to is not known. TCRdb pairs this DNA with a much larger clone's protein that differs at residue 16, likely a read error; the protein shown was translated from the DNA. The source of the sample is a study of γδ T cells in repeated Plasmodium falciparum infection (dated by TCRdb to the early 2020s). With regard to the full study: The natural-infection arm enrolled Malian children exposed to intense seasonal malaria transmission and compared the Malian children with Australian children matched for age and gender. About five malaria-naive U.S. adults underwent four controlled human malaria infections by bites from P. falciparum NF54-infected Anopheles stephensi mosquitoes over around 580 days. The gammadelta TCR repertoires from Mali were analysed in two ways: cross-sectionally during periods with no transmission, and longitudinally across episodes of acute febrile malaria. The study examined how repeated Plasmodium falciparum infection shapes the human gammadelta T cell repertoire, using natural infection in Mali and controlled human malaria infection. Samples were collected from controlled-infection subjects at baseline, immediately before selected infections, and 21 days after each infection.

For bulk TCR repertoire analysis, Vgamma9/Vdelta2+ and Vdelta2-negative gammadelta T cell populations were flow-sorted out of peripheral blood mononuclear cells. Summary of the overall study and its limitations: Because the controlled-infection cohort was small, analysis of inter-individual variability in gammadelta T cell responses was limited. Vgamma9/Vdelta2+ TCR repertoires kept a highly stable polyclonal repertoire across time and infection, and many TCRgamma sequences overlapped between individuals. Compared with Australian children, Malian children appeared to have Vdelta2-negative gammadelta TCR repertoires that were more clonally expanded, less diverse and less shared. Repeated controlled infections appeared to drive waves of new clonotype selection in Vdelta2-negative, largely Vdelta1+, gammadelta TCR repertoires. The Malian cohort was drawn from a small rural village made up mostly of one ethnic group, which limits generalizability.

The CDR3 has 18 amino acids, counting the end cysteine and phenylalanine. The entry retains the CDR3 DNA only, 54 bases that are in frame from base 1. From a lookup of the germline V gene, CDR1 and CDR2 are TSWWSYY and QGS. Libraries came from multiplex PCR. Sequencing instrument: Illumina MiSeq. Each sorted gammadelta T cell sample was sequenced for both the TCR gamma (TRG) and TCR delta (TRD) chains. Under the source paper's analysis protocol: The repertoire analyses drew on clonotype tree plots, the accumulated frequency of the top 20 clonotypes, and diversity index (DI) and D75 metrics. TCRdb recomputed clones from the public reads with CATT; identical DNA rows were then combined. The V and J calls and clone size are TCRdb's, not the authors'. The table for this sample lists approximately 93,000 delta-chain clones; 0.75% to 1% of them were counted only once. Of the sample, 7.5% to 10% falls within the top ten clones.

The sample consisted of gamma-delta T cells from blood. The V gene is given as TRDV1, and no J gene call is available; TRDD3 reflects the table's D call only, with no check against the DNA. The origin of this receptor is a pool of human donors (malaria-infected and uninfected, not separated). The CDR3 in this case is CALGDRNSYKGWGTKPIF. The DNA sequence reads TGTGCTCTTGGGGATCGCAATTCCTACAAGGGCTGGGGGACCAAACCCATCTTT.